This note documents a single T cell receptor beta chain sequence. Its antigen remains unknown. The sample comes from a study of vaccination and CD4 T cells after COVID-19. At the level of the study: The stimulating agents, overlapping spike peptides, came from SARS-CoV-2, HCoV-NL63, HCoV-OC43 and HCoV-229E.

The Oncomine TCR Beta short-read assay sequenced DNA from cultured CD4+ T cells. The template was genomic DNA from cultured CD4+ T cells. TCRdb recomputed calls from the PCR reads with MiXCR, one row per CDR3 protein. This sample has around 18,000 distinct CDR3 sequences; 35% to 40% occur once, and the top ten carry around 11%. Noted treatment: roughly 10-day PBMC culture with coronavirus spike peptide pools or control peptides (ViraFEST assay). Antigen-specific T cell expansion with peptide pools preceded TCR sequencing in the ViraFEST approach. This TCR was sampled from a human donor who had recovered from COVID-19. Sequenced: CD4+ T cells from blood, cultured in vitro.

CDR3 in amino acids: CASSLTGTEETQYF. DNA for the CDR3: TGTGCCAGCAGCTTAACCGGGACAGAAGAGACCCAGTACTTC. The V call is TRBV7-3, the J call TRBJ2-5, with 7 bases aligning to TRBD1. Germline CDR1 is SGHTA and CDR2 is FQGTGA. This CDR3 spans 14 amino acids. With V trimmed by 0 bases and J by 3 bases, 1 base remained unmatched.